The present T cell receptor beta chain was sequenced within a study of control samples from healthy donors and cancer patients. Libraries were prepared by immunoSEQ multiplex PCR; TCRdb keeps only in-frame clonotypes and omits some of them. Of about 52,000 clones in the sample, roughly 94% were seen once. Trimming removed 5 bases from V and 3 bases from J; junction bases left unmatched: 13. The CDR3 runs 17 residues. Germline CDR1 is SGHTA and CDR2 is FQGTGA. The chain joins TRBV7-3 to TRBJ2-3; TRBD2 matches at 8 bases. This clonotype was obtained from a man aged 25-45 years in good health. Sequenced input: blood. CDR3 sequence (DNA): TGTGCCAGCAGCCCCCGAGGAGCGGGAGAGAGGACAGATACGCAGTATTTT. This sequence encodes CASSPRGAGERTDTQYF.